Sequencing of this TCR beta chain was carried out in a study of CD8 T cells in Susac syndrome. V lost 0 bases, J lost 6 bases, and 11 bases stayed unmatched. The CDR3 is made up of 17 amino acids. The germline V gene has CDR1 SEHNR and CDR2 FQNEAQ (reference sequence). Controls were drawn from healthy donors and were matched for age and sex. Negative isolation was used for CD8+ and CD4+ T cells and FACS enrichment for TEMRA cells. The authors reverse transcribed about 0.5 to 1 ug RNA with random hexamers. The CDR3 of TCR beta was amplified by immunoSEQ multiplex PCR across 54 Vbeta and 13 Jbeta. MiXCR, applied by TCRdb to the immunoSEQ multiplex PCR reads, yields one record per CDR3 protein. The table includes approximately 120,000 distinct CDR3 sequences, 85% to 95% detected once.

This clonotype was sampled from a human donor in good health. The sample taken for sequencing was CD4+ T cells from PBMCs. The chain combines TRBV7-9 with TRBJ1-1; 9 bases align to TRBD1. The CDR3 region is CASSLALSGTGYAEAFF. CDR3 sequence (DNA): TGTGCCAGCAGCTTAGCGTTAAGCGGGACAGGGTACGCTGAAGCTTTCTTT. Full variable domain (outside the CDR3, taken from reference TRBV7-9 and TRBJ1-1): DTGVSQNPRHKITKRGQNVTFRCDPISEHNRLYWYRQTLGQGPEFLTYFQNEAQLEKSRLLSDRFSAERPKGSFSTLEIQRTEQGDSAMYLCASSLALSGTGYAEAFFGQGTRLTVV.